This TCR beta chain was sequenced in a study of shared clonotypes between healthy human individuals (dated by TCRdb to 2020 to 2022). With respect to the entire study: A couple of women and a few men aged 18 to 49 years were included in the cohort. To increase sequencing depth and limit assay-specific biases, different laboratories used diverse techniques to prepare libraries and sequence TCR repertoires. Leukapheresis yielded between about 0.9 and 8.9 billion PBMCs per donor. To estimate repertoire size and how much clonotypes are shared between individuals, the study performed deep sequencing of blood TCR repertoires from five healthy adults. For each donor, CD4 naive and CD4 memory were each given three plates, CD8 naive was given two plates, and CD8 memory was given one plate. Study-level results and caveats: Because the study included only a small number of donors, the genetic and exposure-history diversity represented was limited. Clonotypes shared by all four sorted-subset donors showed higher generation probabilities than non-shared clonotypes. Across a few donors, around 5% of naive CD4, approximately 3.6% of naive CD8, approximately 2.5% of memory CD4, and about 0.4% of memory CD8 clonotypes were shared. Naive subsets generally had larger estimated clonotype richness than memory subsets. Based on pairwise subsampling, the degree of clonotype sharing among donors was expected to be affected by sequencing depth. Sampling was limited to blood, and TCR repertoires in tissue likely differ from TCR repertoires in blood. Rarefaction of sorted-subset datasets indicated incomplete sequencing despite the large sequencing depth.

This clone was counted a single time. Its binding antigen is unknown. The input lacks base qualities; no much larger clone sits a single base away. Based on the germline V gene (reference sequence), the CDR1 and CDR2 sequences are LNHNV and YYDKDF. From its cysteine to its phenylalanine, the CDR3 spans 13 amino acids. Kept here is only the CDR3 DNA, which spans 39 bases and is read in frame from base 1. Trimming costs V 8 bases and J 1 base, and their ends lie 11 bases apart. The donors were healthy, HIV-negative adults with no recently reported acute infections or vaccinations. Every donor was a Caucasian adult living in Nashville, Tennessee, USA. CD4+ T cells were enriched by magnetic negative selection, after which naive cells were positively selected on CD45RA and the negative fraction was taken as the memory subset. Blood was obtained by leukapheresis, after which PBMCs were separated by Ficoll-Histopaque density gradient centrifugation and cryopreserved in liquid nitrogen vapor phase. Purity and quantity of every magnetically sorted T cell population were checked by analytical flow cytometry. Genomic DNA was isolated from every sorted fraction and measured by UV absorbance on a Nanodrop 2000c.

Using the deep immunoSEQ assay, TCR CDR3 regions were amplified from genomic DNA by multiplex PCR. Extracted genomic DNA from each cell subset was spread evenly across all wells of several immunoSEQ 96-well plates, with each plate serving as a replicate. Each replicate PCR for sorted subsets received roughly 0.2 ug genomic DNA, equal to roughly 30,000 T cell genomes. The purified libraries were quantified using a Qubit 3.0 fluorometer, sized with a Bioanalyzer 2100, and then quantified again using the KAPA Library Quantification kit. Every immunoSEQ 96-well plate was sequenced on a dedicated single-read 150-cycle Illumina NextSeq 550 flow cell. The paper's data handling went like this. The immunoSEQ output contained only junctional sequences without quality scores, so filtering could not match that applied to full-length reads. Sequences were annotated with PyIR, a Python wrapper for IgBLAST v1.9, using IMGT germline references to assign V/J genes and CDR3. Reads were removed for weak V/J assignments (E-value above 1e-6), missing CDR3, stop codons, out-of-frame junctions, or ambiguous translated residues. V3J clonotypes were defined by identical inferred V gene, J gene, and CDR3 amino acid sequence. Percentage overlap between repertoires was computed as shared unique clonotypes divided by the size of the smaller repertoire. Richness of each repertoire was evaluated using RTK rarefaction, the Chao1 estimator, and Recon v2.1 estimates of unobserved clonotypes. Generation probabilities were computed with OLGA for all TCRbeta clonotypes obtained by the gDNA method from a handful of donors. Drawn from immuneACCESS, this table holds only the in-frame rearrangements with V and J called that TCRdb kept. Clones are partly lost; checked studies trace under half to an unresolved V gene and leave the rest unexplained. The V and J calls and clone size are taken from that table; D and trimming were inferred from the DNA. The sample table lists roughly 1.5 million clones, about 98% of them with a count of one. The top ten clonotypes cover 0.45% of the sample.

The sequenced sample was naive CD4+ T cells sorted from blood. The sample's cell subset or site label, decoded: CD45RA+ positively selected. The V and J segments used are TRBV15 and TRBJ1-1; no D gene is confidently identified. This receptor was taken from a man aged 25-45 years in good health. The bases are TGTGCCACCTCCGTGGGTCCGAACACTGAAGCTTTCTTT. The translation is CATSVGPNTEAFF. Reference TRBV15 and TRBJ1-1 proteins supply the regions before and after the CDR3; the full variable domain is: DAMVIQNPRYQVTQFGKPVTLSCSQTLNHNVMYWYQQKSSQAPKLLFHYYDKDFNNEADTPDNFQSRRPNTSFCFLDIRSPGLGDTAMYLCATSVGPNTEAFFGQGTRLTVV.